The 25 T cell receptor beta chains below were found in one sample sequenced in a study of memory CD4+ T cells and cytomegalovirus serostatus (dated by TCRdb to between 2019 and 2020). A FACSAria II was used to sort memory CD4+ T cells, defined as single viable CD3+CD4+CD8-CD45RO+ cells. Library prep was done by the immunoSEQ multiplex PCR assay. TCRdb stores this immuneACCESS table with in-frame sequences only. Part of the clones is absent; in the studies checked, under half of the shortfall reflects unresolved V genes, and no reason is known for the rest. The sample records about 41,000 clones, 79% of which are singletons. About 0.79% of the sample lies in the top ten. Sequences were obtained from memory CD4+ T cells from blood. The receptors were gathered from an adult in good health and CMV-seronegative.

This chain uses TRBV5-5 with TRBJ1-1; 8 bases fit TRBD1. The V gene's germline CDR1 is SGHKS and CDR2 YYEKEE (reference sequence). The CDR3 is 11 amino acids. The V and J ends lost 4 bases and 11 bases, in that order; junction bases with no gene match: 4. The CDR3, as DNA: TGTGCCAGCAGCGGACAGGGTTCGGCTTTCTTT. It specifies CASSGQGSAFF.

In its sample, this clone was seen a few times. This sequence joins TRBV5-6 and TRBJ1-6; D is undetermined. CDR1 and CDR2 (germline): SGHDT, YYEEEE. The CDR3 runs to 16 residues. The germline V and J ends were trimmed by 1 base and 7 bases, with 15 bases remaining between them. For the CDR3, the DNA is TGTGCCAGCAGCTTGTATCGTGCAGGCACCAATTCACCCCTCCACTTT. It translates to CASSLYRAGTNSPLHF.

The chain recombines TRBV11-2 with TRBJ2-1, with D perhaps given as TRBD1 or TRBD2 (5 bases each). Germline-derived CDR1 and CDR2 are SGHAT and FQNNGV. Deletions cut 5 bases from V and 8 bases from J, with 13 bases between. CDR3 length: 13 residues. CDR3 residues: CASSPEGWDEQFF. The CDR3 DNA follows: TGTGCCAGCAGCCCTGAGGGGTGGGATGAGCAGTTCTTC.

The chain couples TRBV7-2 to TRBJ1-5; 7 nucleotides align to TRBD1. The V segment lost 4 bases and the J segment 10 bases; nucleotides outside the gene matches: 10. The germline V gene encodes CDR1 SGHTA and CDR2 FQGNSA. This CDR3 is built from 14 residues. CDR3: CASSSPDRSGPQHF. The CDR3 bases are TGTGCCAGCAGCTCCCCGGACAGGTCGGGCCCCCAGCATTTT.

The V gene is TRBV14, the J gene TRBJ1-3; D may be TRBD1 (5 bases). The CDR3 is made up of 15 amino acids. V lost 7 bases and J lost 0, with 13 bases in between. Germline lookup yields CDR1 SGHDN and CDR2 FVKESK. The CDR3 is CASTRGDYSGNTIYF. The CDR3, as DNA: TGTGCCAGCACCCGTGGGGACTACTCTGGAAACACCATATATTTT.

V usage is TRBV30 and J usage is TRBJ2-5; no definite D call. CDR1 GTSNPN and CDR2 SVGIG come from the germline V gene (reference sequence). Trimming took off 0 bases at V and 5 bases at J, with 4 bases between the two ends. This CDR3 is built from 11 residues. For the CDR3, the DNA is TGTGCCTGGAGTGTAAAGGAGACCCAGTACTTC. Translated, it gives CAWSVKETQYF.

The table lists this clone with a count of one. This rearrangement joins TRBV5-1 to TRBJ1-2; D might be TRBD1 (5 bases). The CDR3 runs 13 residues. Germline CDR1 reads SGHRS; CDR2 reads YFSETQ. Trimming took off 3 bases at V and 6 bases at J, with 12 bases between the two ends. The CDR3 loop is CASSSYRNDGYTF. CDR3 DNA sequence: TGCGCCAGCAGCTCCTACAGGAACGATGGCTACACCTTC.

The gene calls are TRBV4-3 and TRBJ1-1; no reliable D call. Germline CDR1 and CDR2: LGHNA and YSLEER. V lost 4 bases and J 1 base, leaving 10 bases between the germline ends. The length of the CDR3 is 14 residues. CDR3 amino acids: CASSLQWQNTEAFF. CDR3 DNA: TGCGCCAGCAGCCTCCAATGGCAGAACACTGAAGCTTTCTTT.

CDR3 region: CASSFHRDAGYTF. CDR3 nucleotides: TGTGCCAGCAGCTTCCACAGGGACGCTGGCTACACCTTC. The V gene is TRBV7-3, the J gene TRBJ1-2; D might be TRBD1 (6 bases). This CDR3 comprises 13 residues. In germline, CDR1 is SGHTA, CDR2 FQGTGA. V lost 3 bases, J lost 7 bases, and 12 bases lay in between.

V gene TRBV19 combines with J gene TRBJ2-1, with D maybe TRBD1 (5 bases). The CDR3 runs 14 residues. The germline V gene encodes CDR1 LNHDA and CDR2 SQIVND (reference sequence). Trimming cost V 7 bases and J 9 bases, with 19 bases left between them. CDR3 DNA: TGTGCCAGTAAGGATTTAACAAGGGGCAGTGAGCAGTTCTTC. Amino acids: CASKDLTRGSEQFF.

The rearrangement joins TRBV21-1 to TRBJ2-7. TRBV21-1 corresponds to a pseudogene. The CDR3 spans 16 residues. The CDR3 is CASSYPPGTATYEQYF. The CDR3 nucleotides are TGTGCCAGCAGCTACCCTCCCGGGACGGCGACCTACGAGCAGTACTTC.

This clone was observed a single time. The rearrangement links TRBV6-1 to TRBJ1-2; a weak D match, TRBD1 (6 bases). The V end lost 6 bases, the J end lost 6 bases, and 14 bases lay between the germline ends. CDR3 length: 13 residues. CDR1 and CDR2 (germline): MNHNS, SASEGT. CDR3 nucleotide sequence: TGTGCCAGCAGGCTAGACAGGACGGATGGCTACACCTTC. Encoded protein: CASRLDRTDGYTF.

A few counts support this clone. The V gene is TRBV5-1, the J gene TRBJ2-2; 9 bases agree with TRBD1. V was pared by 5 bases and J by 6 bases, with 11 bases of the junction left unmatched. Germline CDR1 reads SGHRS; CDR2 reads YFSETQ. This CDR3 region has 16 residues. CDR3 amino acids: CASRRTGGQGAGELFF. The CDR3 nucleotides read TGCGCCAGCAGAAGGACTGGGGGACAGGGAGCCGGGGAGCTGTTTTTT.

The chain couples TRBV6-5 to TRBJ1-2, with D possibly matching TRBD1 (5 bases). CDR1 is MNHEY, CDR2 SVGAGI, per germline. V was pared by 3 bases and J by 5 bases, with 16 bases between. This CDR3 has 15 residues. CDR3 sequence: CASSYDGGDGYGYTF. Here the CDR3 DNA reads TGTGCCAGCAGTTATGACGGCGGGGACGGGTATGGCTACACCTTC.

This clone was recorded once. CDR3 sequence (DNA): TGTGCCAGCAGCCGGGACGTCTCGAATGAAAAACTGTTTTTT. It encodes CASSRDVSNEKLFF. The chain joins TRBV9 to TRBJ1-4, with D maybe TRBD1 (5 bases). The CDR3 loop spans 14 amino acids. Germline V lookup: CDR1 SGDLS, CDR2 YYNGEE. The V end was cut by 4 bases, the J end by 5 bases, with 12 bases between.

To note about this clone: Other DNA sequences within the sample encode an identical CDR3. This chain connects TRBV4-1 to TRBJ1-4; D is possibly TRBD1 (5 bases). The CDR3 contains 17 residues. CDR1 is MGHRA and CDR2 is YSYEKL in the germline V gene. The ends were cut back, 2 bases at V and 0 bases at J, with 13 bases in the middle. The CDR3, as DNA: TGCGCCAGCAGCCAACCCTGGGGGGGGGCAACTAATGAAAAACTGTTTTTT. It translates to CASSQPWGGATNEKLFF.

The rearrangement uses TRBV7-8 and TRBJ2-2; TRBD1 might be the D (6 bases). Germline lookup yields CDR1 SGHVS and CDR2 FQNEAQ. The germline V and J ends were trimmed by 3 bases and 6 bases, with 17 bases remaining between them. The CDR3 has 16 amino acids. The CDR3 spells CASSFDQGQGPGELFF. The DNA for the CDR3 is TGTGCCAGCAGCTTCGATCAGGGGCAAGGACCCGGGGAGCTGTTTTTT.

The chain's CDR3 is CASSRAADTGNTIYF. The CDR3 nucleotides are TGTGCCAGCTCACGGGCGGCGGACACTGGAAACACCATATATTTT. The chain combines TRBV18 with TRBJ1-3; possible D gene TRBD1, 5 bases. Germline loops: CDR1 KGHSH, CDR2 LQKENI. This CDR3 is 15 amino acids long. V was pared by 4 bases and J by 2 bases, with 12 bases between. The complete variable domain, with remaining parts taken from reference TRBV18 and TRBJ1-3, reads NAGVMQNPRHLVRRRGQEARLRCSPMKGHSHVYWYRQLPEEGLKFMVYLQKENIIDESGMPKERFSAEFPKEGPSILRIQQVVRGDSAAYFCASSRAADTGNTIYFGEGSWLTVV.

This chain links TRBV5-1 with TRBJ2-7, with 11 positions matching TRBD1. The CDR3 contains 15 residues. The V and J ends lost 2 bases and 4 bases, in that order; junction bases with no gene match: 5. Per the germline V gene, CDR1 is SGHRS and CDR2 is YFSETQ. CDR3 protein: CASSFLGQGAYEQYF. The CDR3 region has the DNA TGCGCCAGCAGCTTCCTCGGACAGGGGGCTTACGAGCAGTACTTC.

The chain couples TRBV6-1 to TRBJ2-3; 7 nucleotides match TRBD2. Germline V gene sequence: CDR1 MNHNS, CDR2 SASEGT. V lost 3 bases, J lost 0 bases, and 6 bases stayed unmatched. CDR3 length: 16 amino acids. CDR3 bases: TGTGCCAGCAGTGATTTGCGGGGGAGCAGCACAGATACGCAGTATTTT. This encodes CASSDLRGSSTDTQYF.

The J gene is TRBJ1-5, the V gene TRBV7-2; the match to TRBD1 covers 11 bases. The CDR3 totals 18 residues. V was pared by 1 base and J by 4 bases, with 9 bases of the junction left unmatched. CDR1 is SGHTA and CDR2 is FQGNSA in the germline V gene. CDR3 nucleotides: TGTGCCAGCAGCTTAGGGACAGGGGGCTTTGATTTGAATCAGCCCCAGCATTTT. It codes for CASSLGTGGFDLNQPQHF. The variable domain in full, with the rest retrieved from reference TRBV7-2 and TRBJ1-5, is GAGVSQSPSNKVTEKGKDVELRCDPISGHTALYWYRQSLGQGLEFLIYFQGNSAPDKSGLPSDRFSAERTGGSVSTLTIQRTQQEDSAVYLCASSLGTGGFDLNQPQHFGDGTRLSIL.

This rearrangement joins TRBV5-6 to TRBJ1-1; no clear D. The V gene lost 4 bases and the J gene lost 5 bases, with 18 bases spanning the gap. The V gene's germline CDR1 is SGHDT and CDR2 YYEEEE. The CDR3 loop spans 15 amino acids. CDR3: CASSPTGEMRTEAFF. The DNA of the CDR3 is TGTGCCAGCAGCCCAACCGGGGAGATGAGGACTGAAGCTTTCTTT.

The genes are TRBV5-1 and TRBJ2-5, with a tentative D call TRBD1 (5 bases). The V end lost 0 bases, the J end lost 5 bases, and 14 bases lay between the germline ends. This CDR3 has 15 residues. CDR1 SGHRS and CDR2 YFSETQ come from the germline V gene. Here the CDR3 DNA reads TGCGCCAGCAGCTTGGGAGTAGGGGATGGGGAGACCCAGTACTTC. The encoded protein is CASSLGVGDGETQYF.

The chain has TRBV10-3 and TRBJ1-1, with no clear D. This CDR3 spans 13 amino acids. Germline loops: CDR1 ENHRY, CDR2 SYGVKD. Trimming shortened V by 10 bases and J by 0 bases, and 12 bases separated the two germline ends. The CDR3 DNA reads TGTGCCACCGGGTTGACGGTGAACACTGAAGCTTTCTTT. Protein: CATGLTVNTEAFF.

The J gene is TRBJ2-2, the V gene TRBV7-3; D ambiguous. Trimming took off 6 bases at V and 4 bases at J, with 12 bases between the two ends. The CDR3 is 14 amino acids. The germline V gene has CDR1 SGHTA and CDR2 FQGTGA. The DNA for the CDR3 is TGTGCCAGCAGGCCTGGTGCTAGCACCGGGGAGCTGTTTTTT. It specifies CASRPGASTGELFF.